The 20 T cell receptor beta chains given below trace back to one sample, sequenced in a study of shared T cell receptors in the human thymus (TCRdb year 2021). Libraries came from the immunoSEQ multiplex PCR assay. TCRdb limited this immuneACCESS table to in-frame rearrangements with V and J called. A share of clones is missing; checked studies link under half to unresolved V genes, and the rest is unexplained. The sample table holds some 720,000 clones, of which approximately 87% were seen once. Together, the top ten hold about 0.01% of the sample. These data also formed part of another study, on human thymus T cells.

The sequenced material came from thymocytes. These receptors were obtained from a boy younger than two with a congenital heart defect. Donor details come from another sample of the same person, matched by shared clones.

The chain combines TRBV6-5 with TRBJ2-7; D is possibly TRBD1 (5 bases). The CDR3 extends over 15 amino acids. Germline CDR1 and CDR2: MNHEY and SVGAGI. Trimming took off 2 bases at V and 2 bases at J, with 13 bases between the two ends. DNA of the CDR3: TGTGCCAGCAGTTACATGGGGCAACCCCCCTACGAGCAGTACTTC. This codes for CASSYMGQPPYEQYF.

The CDR3 spells CAWAQGLAGYEQYF. The CDR3 DNA sequence: TGTGCCTGGGCGCAGGGACTAGCGGGTTACGAGCAGTACTTC. This chain uses TRBV30 with TRBJ2-7, with 12 positions matching TRBD2. Germline V gives CDR1 GTSNPN, CDR2 SVGIG (reference sequence). The V segment lost 5 bases and the J segment 4 bases; nucleotides outside the gene matches: 6. The CDR3 sequence is 14 residues long.

The chain recombines TRBV7-2 with TRBJ1-2; TRBD1 aligns across 9 bases. V lost 1 base and J lost 7; bases outside the gene matches: 7. The length of the CDR3 is 15 residues. Germline CDR1 reads SGHTA; CDR2 reads FQGNSA. The CDR3 here is CASSLEGTGRSGYTF. CDR3 nucleotides: TGTGCCAGCAGCTTAGAAGGGACAGGGAGGAGTGGCTACACCTTC.

The chain uses TRBV12-2 and TRBJ2-7; the table's D call TRBD2 went unverified against the DNA. TRBV12-2 is classified as a pseudogene. The length of the CDR3 is 15 residues. This CDR3 is CASRLGGGQWNEQYF. CDR3 in DNA: TGTGCAAGTCGCTTAGGAGGAGGGCAGTGGAACGAGCAGTACTTC.

The gene calls are TRBV27 and TRBJ2-1; 10 nucleotides align to TRBD2. Germline V lookup: CDR1 MNHEY, CDR2 SMNVEV (reference sequence). CDR3 length equals 15 residues. J was trimmed by 3 bases and V by 5 bases; bases with no gene match: 4. CDR3 in amino acids: CASSLTSGFYNEQFF. The CDR3 bases are TGTGCCAGCAGTCTGACTAGCGGGTTCTACAATGAGCAGTTCTTC.

The chain employs TRBV19 and TRBJ2-1; the D gene is possibly TRBD1 (6 bases). Germline CDR1 and CDR2: LNHDA and SQIVND (reference sequence). This CDR3 is built from 17 residues. Between the trimmed V and J ends, which lost 0 bases and 9 bases, there was a span of 21 bases. CDR3 nucleotide sequence: TGTGCCAGTAGTATAGATAAAGCTGGGCAGGGGTTATGTGAGCAGTTCTTC. Translation gives CASSIDKAGQGLCEQFF.

The CDR3 here is CASSLGRTPSSYNEQFF. As DNA, the CDR3 is TGTGCCAGCAGCTTAGGGAGGACTCCTAGCTCCTACAATGAGCAGTTCTTC. The gene calls are TRBV7-8 and TRBJ2-1, with D possibly being TRBD2 (5 bases). The CDR3 totals 17 residues. The germline gives CDR1 SGHVS, CDR2 FQNEAQ. Deletions cut 1 base from V and 0 bases from J, with 13 bases between. The variable domain in full, completed from reference TRBV7-8 and TRBJ2-1, reads GAGVSQSPRYKVAKRGQDVALRCDPISGHVSLFWYQQALGQGPEFLTYFQNEAQLDKSGLPSDRFFAERPEGSVSTLKIQRTQQEDSAVYLCASSLGRTPSSYNEQFFGPGTRLTVL.

The rearrangement links TRBV29-1 to TRBJ2-3; maybe TRBD2 (5 bases). Deletions cut 4 bases from V and 5 bases from J, with 13 bases between. Germline V gene lookup returns CDR1 SQVTM and CDR2 ANQGSEA. This CDR3 comprises 13 residues. CDR3 nucleotides: TGCAGCGTTGGCGGCCTAGCCCGAGATACGCAGTATTTT. This sequence encodes CSVGGLARDTQYF.

The chain recombines TRBV4-2 with TRBJ2-3, with D possibly TRBD1 on 5 matching bases. This CDR3 region has 18 residues. V was cut by 0 bases and J by 1 base, with 17 bases left in between. Germline CDR1 reads LGHNA; CDR2 reads YNFKEQ. The CDR3 sequence: CASSQEGQQVDGTDTQYF. CDR3 coding DNA: TGTGCCAGCAGCCAAGAGGGCCAACAGGTCGATGGCACAGATACGCAGTATTTT.

DNA for the CDR3: TGCAGCGCCCGGGACAGGGAGACCCAGTACTTC. Amino acid sequence: CSARDRETQYF. This chain links TRBV29-1 with TRBJ2-5; TRBD1 matches 8 bases. Germline CDR1 is SQVTM and CDR2 is ANQGSEA. This CDR3 has 11 residues. V shed 7 bases, J shed 5 bases, and the junction held 3 bases outside the gene matches.

The V and J genes are TRBV6-1 and TRBJ1-4, with TRBD1 matching over 10 bases. CDR1 and CDR2 (germline): MNHNS, SASEGT. The CDR3 covers 14 residues. V dropped 5 bases and J dropped 5; count of bases not matched to a gene: 2. CDR3 DNA sequence: TGTGCCAGCAGTCCGGGACAGGGGAATGAAAAACTGTTTTTT. Residues: CASSPGQGNEKLFF.

The rearrangement links TRBV6-5 to TRBJ2-3, with D possibly TRBD2 on 6 matching bases. Trimming stripped 8 bases from V and 0 bases from J, with 9 bases between. The CDR3 runs 13 residues. Per germline, CDR1 MNHEY and CDR2 SVGAGI. CDR3 protein: CASGGSSTDTQYF. The CDR3 nucleotides read TGTGCCAGCGGGGGGAGTAGCACAGATACGCAGTATTTT.

The rearrangement uses TRBV6-6 and TRBJ2-1; D may be TRBD2 (5 bases). The CDR3 covers 13 residues. V was trimmed by 9 bases and J by 0 bases, leaving 9 bases between them. Germline V gene sequence: CDR1 MNHNY, CDR2 SVGAGI (reference sequence). CDR3 nucleotides: TGTGCCAGTAGCGAAAGCTCCTACAATGAGCAGTTCTTC. Its protein product is CASSESSYNEQFF.

Of note for this clone: Other DNA sequences within the sample encode an identical CDR3. CDR3 sequence reads: CASNLGQGVAFF. In DNA, the CDR3 is TGTGCCAGCAACCTAGGACAGGGAGTGGCTTTCTTT. The chain has TRBV28 and TRBJ1-1; TRBD1 matches 8 bases. V was clipped by 7 bases and J by 11 bases; unmatched bases: 9. The CDR3 is 12 residues long. Germline CDR1 is MDHEN and CDR2 is SYDVKM.

The rearrangement uses TRBV19 and TRBJ1-5; 7 bases match TRBD1. Germline CDR1 and CDR2: LNHDA and SQIVND (reference sequence). Trimming at V came to 7 bases and at J to 0 bases, leaving 6 bases not matched to a gene. The CDR3 spans 15 residues. The CDR3 DNA reads as TGTGCCAGTACCCCGGACAGGAGTAGCAATCAGCCCCAGCATTTT. It translates to CASTPDRSSNQPQHF.

This clone was seen a few times. This chain links TRBV7-3 with TRBJ2-6, with D perhaps matching TRBD2 (7 bases). Trimming stripped 2 bases from V and 0 bases from J, with 17 bases between. Germline V lookup: CDR1 SGHTA, CDR2 FQGTGA. The CDR3 covers 19 residues. The CDR3 loop is CASSLGRRGQSSGANVLTF. As DNA, the CDR3 is TGTGCCAGCAGCTTAGGGCGGCGGGGGCAGAGCTCTGGGGCCAACGTCCTGACTTTC.

The V call is TRBV4-1, the J call TRBJ2-2, with a possible D match to TRBD1 (6 bases). The germline V and J ends were trimmed by 5 bases and 4 bases, with 11 bases remaining between them. CDR3 length: 14 amino acids. Per the germline V gene, CDR1 is MGHRA and CDR2 is YSYEKL. The CDR3 sequence: CASSEGQTTGELFF. The CDR3 nucleotides read TGCGCCAGCAGCGAAGGACAGACCACCGGGGAGCTGTTTTTT.

This clone is a singleton in its sample. The rearrangement joins TRBV23-1 to TRBJ2-7; TRBD2 matches at 9 bases. TRBV23-1 has ORF status, its function being uncertain. The CDR3 contains 15 residues. The V segment lost 3 bases and the J segment 2 bases; nucleotides outside the gene matches: 5. CDR3 sequence: CASSHPGLATYEQYF. CDR3 bases: TGCGCCAGCAGTCACCCGGGACTAGCTACCTACGAGCAGTACTTC.

The chain carries TRBV18 and TRBJ1-1; 8 bases agree with TRBD1. The V segment lost 5 bases and the J segment 1 base; nucleotides outside the gene matches: 3. CDR3 size: 14 residues. Germline-derived CDR1 and CDR2 are KGHSH and LQKENI. CDR3 sequence (DNA): TGTGCCAGCTCAAAAGGACAGGGGAACACTGAAGCTTTCTTT. It translates to CASSKGQGNTEAFF. The complete variable domain, with remaining parts taken from reference TRBV18 and TRBJ1-1, reads NAGVMQNPRHLVRRRGQEARLRCSPMKGHSHVYWYRQLPEEGLKFMVYLQKENIIDESGMPKERFSAEFPKEGPSILRIQQVVRGDSAAYFCASSKGQGNTEAFFGQGTRLTVV.

The chain couples TRBV29-1 to TRBJ2-3, with 12 positions matching TRBD2. Germline V gives CDR1 SQVTM, CDR2 ANQGSEA. The CDR3 contains 17 residues. With V trimmed by 8 bases and J by 0 bases, 12 bases remained unmatched. The CDR3 nucleotides read TGCAGCTTATATCCGGGACTAGCGGGCACCAGCACAGATACGCAGTATTTT. Encoded protein: CSLYPGLAGTSTDTQYF.